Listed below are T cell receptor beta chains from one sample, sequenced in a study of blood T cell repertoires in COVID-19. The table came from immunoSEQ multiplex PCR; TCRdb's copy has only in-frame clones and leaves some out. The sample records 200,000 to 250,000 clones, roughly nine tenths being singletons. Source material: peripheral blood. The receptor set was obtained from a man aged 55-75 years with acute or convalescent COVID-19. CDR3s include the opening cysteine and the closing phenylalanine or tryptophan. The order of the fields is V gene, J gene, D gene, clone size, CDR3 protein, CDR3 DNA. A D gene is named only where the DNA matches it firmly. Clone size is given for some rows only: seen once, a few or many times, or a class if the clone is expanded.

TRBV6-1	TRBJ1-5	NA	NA	CASSESTGYYPQPQHF	TGTGCCAGCAGTGAGTCGACCGGGTACTATCCTCAGCCCCAGCATTTT
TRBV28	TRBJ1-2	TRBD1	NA	CASSPPPGGEYGYTF	TGTGCCAGCAGTCCGCCACCAGGGGGCGAATATGGCTACACCTTC
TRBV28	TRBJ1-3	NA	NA	CASSLWAGAGNTIYF	TGTGCCAGCAGTTTATGGGCCGGGGCTGGAAACACCATATATTTT
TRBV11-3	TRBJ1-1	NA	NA	CASSRAGPGNTEAFF	TGTGCCAGCAGCAGAGCAGGGCCGGGGAACACTGAAGCTTTCTTT
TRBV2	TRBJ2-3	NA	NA	CASSDPGAIVTDTQYF	TGTGCCAGCAGCGATCCAGGGGCCATAGTAACAGATACGCAGTATTTT
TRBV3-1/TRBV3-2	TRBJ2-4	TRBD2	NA	CASSLRTSGMAKNIQYF	TGTGCCAGCAGCCTCAGGACTAGCGGGATGGCCAAAAACATTCAGTACTTC
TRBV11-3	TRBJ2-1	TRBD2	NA	CASSGLAGGRQFF	TGTGCCAGCAGCGGGCTAGCGGGAGGGAGGCAGTTCTTC
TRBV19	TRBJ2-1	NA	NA	CASSILAYYNEQFF	TGTGCCAGTAGTATATTAGCGTACTACAATGAGCAGTTCTTC
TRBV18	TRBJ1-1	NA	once	CASSRGEGTEAFF	TGTGCCAGCTCACGGGGGGAGGGAACTGAAGCTTTCTTT
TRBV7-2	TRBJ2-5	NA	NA	CASSPTPRTLGQETQYF	TGTGCCAGCAGTCCAACCCCCCGGACTCTGGGGCAAGAGACCCAGTACTTC
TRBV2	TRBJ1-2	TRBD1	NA	CASSLGQGTLYGYTF	TGTGCCAGCAGCTTAGGACAGGGAACACTCTATGGCTACACCTTC
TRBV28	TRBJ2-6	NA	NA	CASSSSGSGANVLTF	TGTGCCAGCAGTTCCTCAGGCTCTGGGGCCAACGTCCTGACTTTC
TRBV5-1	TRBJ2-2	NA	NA	CASSEGTAGTGELFF	TGCGCCAGCAGTGAGGGGACCGCGGGGACCGGGGAGCTGTTTTTT
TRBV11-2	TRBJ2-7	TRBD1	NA	CASSLDDRVYEQYF	TGTGCCAGCAGCTTAGATGACAGGGTCTACGAGCAGTACTTC
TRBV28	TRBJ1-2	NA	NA	CASSSQGNPNYGYTF	TGTGCCAGCAGTAGCCAGGGTAATCCTAACTATGGCTACACCTTC
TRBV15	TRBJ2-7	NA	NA	CATSIGGDSYEQYF	TGTGCCACCAGCATCGGCGGGGACTCCTACGAGCAGTACTTC
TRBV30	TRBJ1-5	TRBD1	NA	CAWSVRAGGIREYQPQHF	TGTGCCTGGAGTGTACGGGCAGGGGGAATTCGGGAATATCAGCCCCAGCATTTT
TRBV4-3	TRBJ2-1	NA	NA	CASSRGLGEQFF	TGCGCCAGCAGCCGCGGCCTCGGTGAGCAGTTCTTC
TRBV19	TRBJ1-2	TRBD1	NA	CASSMGTGAEGYTF	TGTGCCAGTAGTATGGGGACAGGGGCGGAGGGCTACACCTTC
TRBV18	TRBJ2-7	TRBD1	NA	CATSTGSDREQYF	TGTGCCACCTCGACAGGGTCCGACCGCGAGCAGTACTTC
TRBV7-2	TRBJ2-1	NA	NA	CASSLLRQAGQFF	TGTGCCAGCAGCCTTCTTCGACAGGCGGGGCAGTTCTTC
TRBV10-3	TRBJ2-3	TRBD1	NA	CAISATQDTGETQYF	TGTGCCATCAGCGCGACACAGGACACAGGGGAGACGCAGTATTTT
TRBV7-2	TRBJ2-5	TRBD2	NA	CASSHRGVQETQYF	TGTGCCAGCAGCCACCGGGGGGTCCAAGAGACCCAGTACTTC
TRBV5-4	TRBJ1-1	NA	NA	CASSPAWSPENAEAFF	TGTGCCAGCAGCCCGGCGTGGAGCCCCGAAAACGCTGAAGCTTTCTTT
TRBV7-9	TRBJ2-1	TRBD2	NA	CASRGQLGASGRNEQFF	TGTGCCAGCAGAGGACAGTTGGGGGCTAGCGGGAGGAACGAGCAGTTCTTC
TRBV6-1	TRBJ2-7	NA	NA	CASSEQSGSSYEQYF	TGTGCCAGCAGTGAACAAAGCGGGTCCTCCTACGAGCAGTACTTC
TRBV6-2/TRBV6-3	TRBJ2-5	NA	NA	CASSYPQETQYF	TGTGCCAGCAGTTACCCTCAAGAGACCCAGTACTTC
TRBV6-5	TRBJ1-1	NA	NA	CASQPPGTEAFF	TGTGCCAGCCAACCCCCGGGCACTGAAGCTTTCTTT
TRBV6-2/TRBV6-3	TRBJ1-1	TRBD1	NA	CASSSGGNTEAFF	TGTGCCAGCAGTTCAGGGGGTAACACTGAAGCTTTCTTT
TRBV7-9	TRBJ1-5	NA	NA	CASSLVGAGNQPQHF	TGTGCCAGCAGCTTAGTAGGGGCGGGCAATCAGCCCCAGCATTTT